The 12 T cell receptor beta chains reported below all come from one sample, sequenced in a study of control samples from healthy donors and cancer patients. The data were produced by immunoSEQ multiplex PCR, yet TCRdb's version contains in-frame clones alone and is incomplete. The sample consists of some 100,000 clones, just over 90% of them appearing once. The sample comprised blood. The source of these receptors is a young man in good health.

The chain carries TRBV19 and TRBJ1-5, with D unresolved. Germline CDR1 LNHDA, CDR2 SQIVND (reference sequence). This CDR3 has 13 amino acids. Trimming shortened V by 5 bases and J by 9 bases, and 14 bases separated the two germline ends. CDR3 DNA: TGTGCCAGTAGTGACCCGGTTATGGCGCCCCAGCATTTT. Translating gives CASSDPVMAPQHF. The complete variable domain, with remaining parts taken from reference TRBV19 and TRBJ1-5, reads DGGITQSPKYLFRKEGQNVTLSCEQNLNHDAMYWYRQDPGQGLRLIYYSQIVNDFQKGDIAEGYSVSREKKESFPLTVTSAQKNPTAFYLCASSDPVMAPQHFGDGTRLSIL.

This chain links TRBV19 with TRBJ1-2; TRBD1 matches at 9 bases. The junction had 2 bases not matched to a gene; V was cut back by 4 bases and J by 2 bases. CDR1 and CDR2 from the germline V gene are LNHDA and SQIVND (reference sequence). The CDR3 has 14 residues. The DNA of the CDR3 is TGTGCCAGTAGTACGGGGACAGGGAACTATGGCTACACCTTC. Protein: CASSTGTGNYGYTF.

This clone was observed a single time. This chain joins TRBV18 and TRBJ1-1; the match to TRBD1 covers 7 bases. The CDR3 has 13 amino acids. After removal of 10 bases from V and 3 bases from J, the junction contained 8 bases not matched to a gene. From germline, CDR1 is KGHSH and CDR2 LQKENI. CDR3 coding DNA: TGTGCCACCCAGGACAGGTGGGACACTGAAGCTTTCTTT. It encodes CATQDRWDTEAFF.

The chain has TRBV5-1 and TRBJ2-1; weak D call: TRBD1 (6 bases). CDR3 length equals 13 residues. Per the germline V gene, CDR1 is SGHRS and CDR2 is YFSETQ. V lost 0 bases and J lost 6, with 7 bases in between. The CDR3 loop is CASSLVGGNEQFF. CDR3 nucleotides: TGCGCCAGCAGCTTGGTAGGGGGCAATGAGCAGTTCTTC.

The rearrangement joins TRBV5-1 to TRBJ1-2, with TRBD1 identical over 7 bases. The CDR3 spans 14 residues. V trimming: 5 bases; J trimming: 4 bases; junction bases outside the gene matches: 8. Germline-derived CDR1 and CDR2 are SGHRS and YFSETQ. This chain's CDR3 is CASSSAGTVYGYTF. The CDR3 DNA reads TGCGCCAGCAGTTCGGCCGGGACAGTCTATGGCTACACCTTC.

This sequence joins TRBV5-5 and TRBJ1-2; D not certain. Germline-derived CDR1 and CDR2 are SGHKS and YYEKEE (reference sequence). V was cut by 4 bases and J by 4 bases, with 11 bases left in between. The CDR3 totals 13 residues. The CDR3 coding sequence is TGTGCCAGCAGCGTTAGTTACGGCTATGGCTACACCTTC. Residues: CASSVSYGYGYTF.

V usage is TRBV7-5 and J usage is TRBJ2-7; the table's D call of TRBD2 was not tested on the DNA. TRBV7-5 is an annotated pseudogene. The CDR3 is 12 residues long. The CDR3 sequence is CVRSTRECEQYF. CDR3 nucleotide sequence: TGTGTCAGAAGCACGCGGGAGTGCGAGCAGTACTTC.

This chain connects TRBV6-1 to TRBJ1-1; D may be TRBD1 (5 bases). V shed 2 bases and J shed 7 bases, with 11 bases lying between them. This CDR3 is built from 13 residues. CDR1 is MNHNS and CDR2 is SASEGT in the germline V gene. The CDR3 DNA follows: TGTGCCAGCAGTGAATTAGGGGACGGTGAAGCTTTCTTT. Its protein is CASSELGDGEAFF.

The rearrangement joins TRBV6-4 to TRBJ2-3; D is unclear. The germline V and J ends were trimmed by 1 base and 6 bases, with 5 bases remaining between them. CDR1 and CDR2 (germline): MRHNA, SNTAGT. This CDR3 comprises 12 residues. The CDR3 bases are TGTGCCAGCAGTGACTTGGGGGATACGCAGTATTTT. This encodes CASSDLGDTQYF.

This sequence joins TRBV9 and TRBJ2-1; perhaps TRBD2 as D (5 bases). Germline assignment: CDR1 SGDLS and CDR2 YYNGEE. Trimming took off 4 bases at V and 6 bases at J, with 8 bases between the two ends. This CDR3 has 12 residues. CDR3 region: CASSPEGNEQFF. In DNA form, the CDR3 reads TGTGCCAGCAGCCCAGAGGGCAATGAGCAGTTCTTC.

V and J are TRBV7-9 and TRBJ2-1; 7 positions match TRBD1. CDR3 length equals 15 residues. Germline values: CDR1 SEHNR, CDR2 FQNEAQ (reference sequence). Trimming took 4 bases from V and 4 from J; bases not matched to a gene: 7. CDR3 protein: CASSSDRVWYNEQFF. CDR3 DNA: TGTGCCAGCAGCTCAGACAGGGTTTGGTACAATGAGCAGTTCTTC.

The chain couples TRBV27 to TRBJ2-1; D possibly corresponds to TRBD2 (6 bases). The CDR3 is 11 residues long. Per germline, CDR1 MNHEY and CDR2 SMNVEV (reference sequence). Trimming removed 9 bases at V and 6 bases at J, with 9 bases between. The CDR3 spells CASRLGNEQFF. Written as DNA, the CDR3 is TGTGCCAGTCGACTAGGCAATGAGCAGTTCTTC.